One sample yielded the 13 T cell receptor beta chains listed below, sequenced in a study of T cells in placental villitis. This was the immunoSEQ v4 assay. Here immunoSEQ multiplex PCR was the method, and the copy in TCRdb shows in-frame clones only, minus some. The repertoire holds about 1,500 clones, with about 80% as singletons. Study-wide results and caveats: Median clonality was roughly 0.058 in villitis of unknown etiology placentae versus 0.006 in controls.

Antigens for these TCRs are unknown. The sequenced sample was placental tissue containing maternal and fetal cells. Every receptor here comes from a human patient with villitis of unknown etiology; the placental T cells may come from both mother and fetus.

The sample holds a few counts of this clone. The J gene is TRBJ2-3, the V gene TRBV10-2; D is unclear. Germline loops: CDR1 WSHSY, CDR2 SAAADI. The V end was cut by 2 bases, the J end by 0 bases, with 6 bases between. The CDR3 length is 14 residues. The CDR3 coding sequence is TGCGCCAGCAGTGAGCAGTGGAGCACAGATACGCAGTATTTT. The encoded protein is CASSEQWSTDTQYF.

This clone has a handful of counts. In DNA form, the CDR3 reads TGTGCCAGCAGCCCTCCGAACACTGAAGCTTTCTTT. It translates to CASSPPNTEAFF. The rearrangement joins TRBV7-9 to TRBJ1-1; no definite D call. Germline assignment: CDR1 SEHNR and CDR2 FQNEAQ (reference sequence). V was trimmed by 5 bases and J by 1 base, leaving 5 bases between them. The CDR3 runs 12 residues. Full variable domain (missing parts from reference TRBV7-9 and TRBJ1-1): DTGVSQNPRHKITKRGQNVTFRCDPISEHNRLYWYRQTLGQGPEFLTYFQNEAQLEKSRLLSDRFSAERPKGSFSTLEIQRTEQGDSAMYLCASSPPNTEAFFGQGTRLTVV.

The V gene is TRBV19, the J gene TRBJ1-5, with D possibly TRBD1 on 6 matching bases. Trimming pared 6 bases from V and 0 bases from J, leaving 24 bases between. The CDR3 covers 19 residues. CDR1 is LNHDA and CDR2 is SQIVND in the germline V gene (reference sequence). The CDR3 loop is CASRWNRVSGVDSNQPQHF. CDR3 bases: TGTGCCAGTAGATGGAACAGGGTCTCAGGAGTGGATAGCAATCAGCCCCAGCATTTT.

The CDR3 spells CASKSQNTGELFF. The CDR3 nucleotides read TGTGCCAGCAAGAGCCAGAACACCGGGGAGCTGTTTTTT. This rearrangement joins TRBV6-6 to TRBJ2-2; unclear D gene. Germline loops: CDR1 MNHNY, CDR2 SVGAGI (reference sequence). The CDR3 is 13 residues long. Trimming shortened V by 7 bases and J by 1 base, and 7 bases separated the two germline ends.

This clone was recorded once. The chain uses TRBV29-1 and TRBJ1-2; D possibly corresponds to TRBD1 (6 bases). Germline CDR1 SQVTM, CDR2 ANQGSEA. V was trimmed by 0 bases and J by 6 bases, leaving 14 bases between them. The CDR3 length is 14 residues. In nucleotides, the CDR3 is TGCAGCGTTGAAGATTTGGCCAGGGGAAATGGCTACACCTTC. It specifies CSVEDLARGNGYTF.

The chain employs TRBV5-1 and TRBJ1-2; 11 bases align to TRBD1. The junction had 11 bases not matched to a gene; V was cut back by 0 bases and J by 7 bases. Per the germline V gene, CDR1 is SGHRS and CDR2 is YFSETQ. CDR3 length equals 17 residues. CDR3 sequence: CASSLAIQDRGRIGYTF. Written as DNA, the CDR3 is TGCGCCAGCAGCTTGGCCATACAGGACAGGGGGCGAATTGGCTACACCTTC.

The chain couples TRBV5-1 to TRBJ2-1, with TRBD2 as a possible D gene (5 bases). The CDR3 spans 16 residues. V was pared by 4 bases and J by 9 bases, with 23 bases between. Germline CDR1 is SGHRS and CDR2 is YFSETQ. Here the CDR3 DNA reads TGCGCCAGCAGCGTCGGGATGATAGTGGAGTGGGGTGAGCAGTTCTTC. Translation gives CASSVGMIVEWGEQFF.

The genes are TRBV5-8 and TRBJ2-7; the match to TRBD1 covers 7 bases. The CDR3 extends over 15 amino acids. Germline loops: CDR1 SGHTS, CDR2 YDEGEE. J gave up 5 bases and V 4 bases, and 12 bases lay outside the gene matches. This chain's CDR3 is CASSLTPGTVHEQYF. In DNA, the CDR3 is TGTGCCAGCAGCCTCACCCCCGGGACAGTGCACGAGCAGTACTTC. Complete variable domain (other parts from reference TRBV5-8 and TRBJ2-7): EAGVTQSPTHLIKTRGQQATLRCSPISGHTSVYWYQQALGLGLQFLLWYDEGEERNRGNFPPRFSGRQFPNYSSELNVNALELEDSALYLCASSLTPGTVHEQYFGPGTRLTVT.

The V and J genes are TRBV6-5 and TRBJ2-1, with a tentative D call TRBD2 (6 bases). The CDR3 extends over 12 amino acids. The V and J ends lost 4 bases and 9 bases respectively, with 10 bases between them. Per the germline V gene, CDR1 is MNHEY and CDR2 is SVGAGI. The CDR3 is CASSLGGGEQFF. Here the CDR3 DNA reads TGTGCCAGCAGTTTGGGGGGTGGTGAGCAGTTCTTC.

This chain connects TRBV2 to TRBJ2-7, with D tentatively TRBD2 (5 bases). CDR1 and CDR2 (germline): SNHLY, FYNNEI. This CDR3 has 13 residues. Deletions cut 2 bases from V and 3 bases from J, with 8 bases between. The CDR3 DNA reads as TGTGCCAGCAGTGAATTCGGACTCTACGAGCAGTACTTC. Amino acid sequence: CASSEFGLYEQYF.

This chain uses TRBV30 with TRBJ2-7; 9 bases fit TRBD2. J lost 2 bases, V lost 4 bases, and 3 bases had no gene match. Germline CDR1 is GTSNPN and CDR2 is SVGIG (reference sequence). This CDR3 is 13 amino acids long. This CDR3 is CAWTPSGAYEQYF. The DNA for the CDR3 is TGTGCCTGGACCCCTAGCGGGGCCTACGAGCAGTACTTC. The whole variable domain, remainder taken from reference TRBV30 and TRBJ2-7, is SQTIHQWPATLVQPVGSPLSLECTVEGTSNPNLYWYRQAAGRGLQLLFYSVGIGQISSEVPQNLSASRPQDRQFILSSKKLLLSDSGFYLCAWTPSGAYEQYFGPGTRLTVT.

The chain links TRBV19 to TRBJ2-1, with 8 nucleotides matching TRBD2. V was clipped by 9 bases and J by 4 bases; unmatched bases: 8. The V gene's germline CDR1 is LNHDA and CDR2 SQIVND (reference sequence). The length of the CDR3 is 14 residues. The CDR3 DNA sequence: TGTGCCAGCCGTAGCGGGAATCCTTACAATGAGCAGTTCTTC. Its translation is CASRSGNPYNEQFF.

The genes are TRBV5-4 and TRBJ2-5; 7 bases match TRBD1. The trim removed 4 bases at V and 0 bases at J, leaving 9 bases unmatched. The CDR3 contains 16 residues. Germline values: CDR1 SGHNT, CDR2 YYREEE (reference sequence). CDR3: CASSPRQGPYQETQYF. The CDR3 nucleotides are TGTGCCAGCAGCCCGCGACAGGGCCCGTACCAAGAGACCCAGTACTTC.